This passage covers 15 T cell receptor beta chains from one sample sequenced in a study of Graves' ophthalmopathy and Graves' hyperthyroidism. RNA transcripts yielded amplified TCR beta CDR3 regions. Second-round multiplex PCR came after first-round RT-PCR with HTBI primers. TCRdb analysed the multiplex PCR reads with MiXCR anew, one entry per CDR3 protein. This sample carries about 740,000 distinct CDR3 sequences, roughly 40% of them seen once, and the ten largest clones take 44%. Sequenced input: peripheral blood. Every receptor here comes from an adult man with Graves' ophthalmopathy.

This clonotype was counted only a few times. CDR3: CASSLGQLTSYEQYF. As DNA, the CDR3 is TGTGCCAGCAGCTTAGGCCAGCTAACCTCCTACGAGCAGTACTTC. The chain uses TRBV7-2 and TRBJ2-7; D unclear. V was trimmed by 1 base and J by 0 bases, leaving 10 bases between them. Germline V gene sequence: CDR1 SGHTA, CDR2 FQGNSA. The CDR3 loop spans 15 amino acids.

The chain joins TRBV7-4 to TRBJ1-2; TRBD1 matches 7 bases. The CDR3 has 12 residues. J was trimmed by 6 bases and V by 8 bases; bases with no gene match: 6. CDR1 SGHVT and CDR2 SQSDAQ come from the germline V gene. The CDR3 DNA is TGTGCCAGCGGGAGACAGGGAGATGGCTACACCTTC. Translated: CASGRQGDGYTF.

Of note for this clonotype: Relative to the germline gene, one junction end is altered; a read error may explain this. The chain carries TRBV10-3 and TRBJ1-2; perhaps TRBD1 as D (6 bases). This CDR3 spans 12 amino acids. CDR1 and CDR2 from the germline V gene are ENHRY and SYGVKD. CDR3 residues: CASSTQGNGYTF. CDR3 nucleotide sequence: TGTGCCAGCAGTACACAGGGAAACGGCTACACCTTC.

This clonotype was found many times. The V gene is TRBV15, the J gene TRBJ2-5; D possibly matches TRBD1 or TRBD2 (6 bases each). The CDR3 has 14 residues. The V and J ends lost 1 base and 5 bases respectively, with 11 bases between them. CDR1 is LNHNV and CDR2 is YYDKDF in the germline V gene (reference sequence). This chain's CDR3 is CATSRVGGGETQYF. The CDR3 DNA follows: TGTGCCACCAGCAGAGTGGGGGGCGGGGAGACCCAGTACTTC.

This chain connects TRBV20-1 to TRBJ2-5; the match to TRBD2 covers 7 bases. V trimming: 5 bases; J trimming: 5 bases; junction bases outside the gene matches: 11. The CDR3 runs 14 residues. CDR1 is DFQATT, CDR2 SNEGSKA, per germline (reference sequence). The CDR3 spells CSAGRGSQQETQYF. The CDR3 coding sequence is TGCAGTGCTGGGCGGGGGTCCCAACAGGAGACCCAGTACTTC.

As to this clonotype: Germline and junction disagree at one end, which may indicate a read error. The V gene is TRBV10-3, the J gene TRBJ1-6, with D unclear. The CDR3 covers 16 residues. Per the germline V gene, CDR1 is ENHRY and CDR2 is SYGVKD. The CDR3 protein is CASSYLLPTEYSPLHF. In nucleotides, the CDR3 is TGTGCCAGCAGTTACCTCCTGCCGACTGAATATTCACCCCTCCACTTT.

V and J are TRBV14 and TRBJ2-6; D gene uncertain. V was pared by 8 bases and J by 3 bases, with 11 bases between. The CDR3 has 14 residues. Germline assignment: CDR1 SGHDN and CDR2 FVKESK. DNA for the CDR3: TGTGCCAGCTCGCCCAAAGGTGGGGCCAACGTCCTGACTTTC. Amino acid sequence: CASSPKGGANVLTF.

In its sample, this clonotype was seen a few times. V gene TRBV25-1 combines with J gene TRBJ1-1, with D perhaps TRBD1 (5 bases). This CDR3 is 14 amino acids long. V lost 6 bases, J lost 0 bases, and 11 bases lay in between. The germline CDR1 and CDR2 sequences are MGHDK and SYGVNS. The CDR3 here is CASRRQYMNTEAFF. Written as DNA, the CDR3 is TGTGCCAGCAGAAGACAGTACATGAACACTGAAGCTTTCTTT.

This clonotype was seen ten or more times. The rearrangement joins TRBV14 to TRBJ1-2; 10 bases line up with TRBD1. The CDR3 contains 16 residues. After removal of 3 bases from V and 8 bases from J, the junction contained 12 bases not matched to a gene. Germline V lookup: CDR1 SGHDN, CDR2 FVKESK. CDR3 in DNA: TGTGCCAGCAGCCACCGCTCCGGGACAGGGGATCTCGGCTACACCTTC. This gives the protein CASSHRSGTGDLGYTF.

This clonotype was counted ten times or more. The rearrangement links TRBV10-3 to TRBJ1-1; 8 bases agree with TRBD1. The length of the CDR3 is 14 residues. CDR1 ENHRY and CDR2 SYGVKD come from the germline V gene. J gave up 1 base and V 6 bases, and 4 bases lay outside the gene matches. The CDR3 spells CAISQGAGNTEAFF. For the CDR3, the DNA is TGTGCCATCAGCCAGGGGGCTGGGAACACTGAAGCTTTCTTT.

The V gene is TRBV28, the J gene TRBJ2-7; 8 nucleotides match TRBD2. CDR1 and CDR2 from the germline V gene are MDHEN and SYDVKM. There are 13 residues in the CDR3. V shed 11 bases and J 3 bases; nucleotides not matched to a gene: 9. CDR3 amino acids: CAHQRSGSYEQYF. Written as DNA, the CDR3 is TGTGCCCATCAACGGAGCGGGAGCTACGAGCAGTACTTC.

This clonotype has just a few counts. V is TRBV10-3 and J is TRBJ1-1; a possible D gene is TRBD1 (6 bases). Germline CDR1 is ENHRY and CDR2 is SYGVKD. V lost 7 bases, J lost 3 bases, and 9 bases lay in between. The CDR3 extends over 12 amino acids. The CDR3 loop reads CAITSGDTEAFF. DNA of the CDR3: TGTGCCATCACTTCAGGGGACACTGAAGCTTTCTTT.

This clonotype was seen ten or more times. DNA of the CDR3: TGCAGCGTTGAAAGGGACTACGAGCAGTACTTC. Protein product: CSVERDYEQYF. The genes are TRBV29-1 and TRBJ2-7; D gene uncertain. The V end was cut by 2 bases, the J end by 3 bases, with 5 bases between. The germline V gene encodes CDR1 SQVTM and CDR2 ANQGSEA. The CDR3 is 11 amino acids.

This clonotype appeared a few times. The V call is TRBV6-1, the J call TRBJ1-2; D is unresolved. V was trimmed by 7 bases and J by 4 bases, leaving 22 bases between them. There are 16 residues in the CDR3. Germline loops: CDR1 MNHNS, CDR2 SASEGT. Here the CDR3 reads CASTRERQLKIYGYTF. CDR3 bases: TGTGCCAGCACGAGGGAGCGACAACTCAAGATCTATGGCTACACCTTC.

The V gene is TRBV5-1, the J gene TRBJ2-7; unclear D gene. With 4 bases removed from V and 0 bases from J, the gap between germline ends came to 11 bases. Germline CDR1 is SGHRS and CDR2 is YFSETQ. There are 14 residues in the CDR3. The CDR3 bases are TGCGCCAGCAGCGCTGAGGTATACTCCTACGAGCAGTACTTC. It is translated as CASSAEVYSYEQYF.